This passage covers 27 T cell receptor beta chains from one sample sequenced in a study of identical twins (TCRdb year 2016). The library was generated by 5' RACE. The data were produced on an Illumina HiSeq 2000. Through fastp at Q25 and MiXCR, TCRdb rebuilt clones from the public reads, retaining in-frame beta chains. Duplicate CDR3 protein sequences are folded into a single record with the most common DNA and genes. The table for this sample lists more than 400,000 distinct CDR3 sequences; nearly 15% of them were counted only once. Of the sample, 0.44% is held by the ten largest clones. This sample also appeared in a second study, on yellow fever vaccine responses in identical twins.

Sample: CD4+ T cells sorted from blood. These receptors all stem from a woman aged 18 to 35 in good health.

This sequence joins TRBV6-5 and TRBJ2-5; perhaps D is TRBD1 or TRBD2 (6 bases each). The germline CDR1 and CDR2 sequences are MNHEY and SVGAGI. V lost 6 bases and J 1 base, leaving 18 bases between the germline ends. This CDR3 is built from 16 residues. The CDR3 spells CASSYGGSRGQETQYF. DNA of the CDR3: TGTGCCAGCAGCTACGGAGGGTCCAGGGGCCAAGAGACCCAGTACTTC.

This clonotype was recorded many times. This chain uses TRBV12-3 or TRBV12-4 with TRBJ1-1; 8 nucleotides match TRBD1. The V gene end was trimmed by 2 bases and the J gene end by 6 bases; junction bases not matched to a gene: 8. There are 15 residues in the CDR3. CDR3 sequence reads: CASSLRTGRKAEAFF. CDR3 nucleotide sequence: TGTGCCAGCAGTTTAAGGACAGGGCGTAAGGCTGAAGCTTTCTTT.

This clonotype was observed a handful of times. The chain is built from TRBV10-3 and TRBJ2-3; 14 nucleotides line up with TRBD2. The J segment lost 3 bases and the V segment lost 6 bases, leaving 5 bases of the junction unmatched. CDR1 is ENHRY and CDR2 is SYGVKD in the germline V gene. This CDR3 comprises 16 residues. DNA for the CDR3: TGTGCCATCAGAGGACTAGCGGGGGGTCAGACAGATACGCAGTATTTT. Amino acid sequence: CAIRGLAGGQTDTQYF.

This clonotype has a handful of counts. The chain has TRBV10-3 and TRBJ2-7, with 9 bases matching TRBD1. CDR3 length equals 15 residues. CDR1 and CDR2 from the germline V gene are ENHRY and SYGVKD. V dropped 2 bases and J dropped 5; count of bases not matched to a gene: 7. The CDR3 region is CAISERTGVGDEQYV. The CDR3 nucleotides are TGTGCCATCAGTGAGAGGACAGGGGTTGGCGACGAGCAGTACGTC.

The chain is built from TRBV6-1 and TRBJ2-5; 10 bases match TRBD2. Germline V CDR1 and CDR2: MNHNS, SASEGT. The CDR3 has 15 amino acids. J gave up 1 base and V 6 bases, and 5 bases lay outside the gene matches. The CDR3 sequence is CASRFSGGPQETQYF. CDR3 DNA sequence: TGTGCCAGCAGATTTAGCGGGGGGCCCCAAGAGACCCAGTACTTC.

This clonotype was counted between two and nine times. This sequence joins TRBV5-1 and TRBJ2-1; 14 nucleotides align to TRBD2. The CDR3 is made up of 15 amino acids. CDR1 SGHRS and CDR2 YFSETQ come from the germline V gene. V was pared by 4 bases and J by 6 bases, with 3 bases of the junction left unmatched. The CDR3 DNA sequence: TGCGCCAGCAGCGGGGGGACTAGCGGGAGCAATGAGCAGTTCTTC. Translating it yields CASSGGTSGSNEQFF.

Many counts were recorded for this clonotype. V is TRBV4-1 and J is TRBJ2-1; 10 bases are a match to TRBD2. CDR1 is MGHRA, CDR2 YSYEKL, per germline. V dropped 2 bases and J dropped 7; count of bases not matched to a gene: 11. The CDR3 consists of 17 residues. In DNA, the CDR3 is TGCGCCAGCAGCCAATCTGCTGCTAGCGGGGGCTTGAATGAGCAGTTCTTC. Its translation: CASSQSAASGGLNEQFF.

The rearrangement joins TRBV4-1 to TRBJ1-4; 7 nucleotides agree with TRBD1. The CDR3 runs 14 residues. V shed 5 bases and J 7 bases; nucleotides not matched to a gene: 7. Germline V gene lookup returns CDR1 MGHRA and CDR2 YSYEKL. The CDR3 bases are TGCGCCAGCAGCGTCGGGACAGCCATTGAAAAACTGTTTTTT. Encoded protein: CASSVGTAIEKLFF.

This clonotype was recorded many times. This sequence joins TRBV5-1 and TRBJ2-3; maybe TRBD1 (6 bases). Trimming cost V 0 bases and J 6 bases, with 14 bases left between them. The CDR3 length is 15 residues. Germline values: CDR1 SGHRS, CDR2 YFSETQ. The CDR3 region is CASSLGQAKSDTQYF. CDR3 sequence (DNA): TGCGCCAGCAGCTTGGGACAGGCGAAAAGTGATACGCAGTATTTT. Using reference TRBV5-1 and TRBJ2-3 for the parts outside the CDR3, the full variable domain is KAGVTQTPRYLIKTRGQQVTLSCSPISGHRSVSWYQQTPGQGLQFLFEYFSETQRNKGNFPGRFSGRQFSNSRSEMNVSTLELGDSALYLCASSLGQAKSDTQYFGPGTRLTVL.

J is TRBJ2-5 and V is TRBV7-9; tentative D call: TRBD1 (6 bases). Germline V gene data show CDR1 as SEHNR and CDR2 as FQNEAQ (reference sequence). Trimming pared 4 bases from V and 5 bases from J, leaving 14 bases between. The CDR3 length is 14 residues. The CDR3 DNA reads as TGTGCCAGCAGCTCAACACAGGGCCGGGAGACCCAGTACTTC. Translation gives CASSSTQGRETQYF. Looking up the rest from reference TRBV7-9 and TRBJ2-5 gives the full variable domain: DTGVSQNPRHKITKRGQNVTFRCDPISEHNRLYWYRQTLGQGPEFLTYFQNEAQLEKSRLLSDRFSAERPKGSFSTLEIQRTEQGDSAMYLCASSSTQGRETQYFGPGTRLLVL.

This clonotype was seen a handful of times. The chain combines TRBV9 with TRBJ2-3; possible D gene TRBD1, 5 bases. This CDR3 has 15 amino acids. Trimming stripped 1 base from V and 3 bases from J, with 12 bases between. The V gene's germline CDR1 is SGDLS and CDR2 YYNGEE. The CDR3 reads CASSVRWGRTDTQYF. The CDR3 nucleotides are TGTGCCAGCAGCGTAAGGTGGGGCCGGACAGATACGCAGTATTTT. Full variable domain (outside the CDR3, taken from reference TRBV9 and TRBJ2-3): DSGVTQTPKHLITATGQRVTLRCSPRSGDLSVYWYQQSLDQGLQFLIQYYNGEERAKGNILERFSAQQFPDLHSELNLSSLELGDSALYFCASSVRWGRTDTQYFGPGTRLTVL.

There are a few counts of this clonotype. J is TRBJ2-3 and V is TRBV28; TRBD1 is a possible D gene (6 bases). V was trimmed by 6 bases and J by 0 bases, leaving 16 bases between them. The CDR3 runs 16 residues. Per germline, CDR1 MDHEN and CDR2 SYDVKM. CDR3 bases: TGTGCCAGCAGAAGAGAAGGGGGTTATAGCACAGATACGCAGTATTTT. It codes for CASRREGGYSTDTQYF.

This clonotype was seen only a few times. The rearrangement links TRBV5-1 to TRBJ2-3; TRBD2 might be the D (7 bases). CDR1 is SGHRS, CDR2 YFSETQ, per germline. The V and J ends lost 2 bases and 2 bases respectively, with 9 bases between them. This CDR3 is 14 amino acids long. The CDR3 DNA reads TGCGCCAGCAGCTTCGGGGGGCACACAGATACGCAGTATTTT. The encoded protein is CASSFGGHTDTQYF.

The genes are TRBV15 and TRBJ2-1; possible D gene TRBD2, 6 bases. The CDR3 contains 16 residues. With 0 bases removed from V and 4 bases from J, the gap between germline ends came to 13 bases. Germline lookup yields CDR1 LNHNV and CDR2 YYDKDF (reference sequence). This CDR3 is CATSRDGGTVYNEQFF. The CDR3 DNA is TGTGCCACCAGCAGAGACGGAGGGACCGTTTACAATGAGCAGTTCTTC.

This chain links TRBV19 with TRBJ2-3, with TRBD2 matching over 9 bases. The CDR3 has 13 amino acids. Germline CDR1 reads LNHDA; CDR2 reads SQIVND (reference sequence). V shed 5 bases and J 5 bases; nucleotides not matched to a gene: 2. The CDR3 nucleotides read TGTGCCAGTAGTCTAGCGGGAAGAGATACGCAGTATTTT. Translated, it gives CASSLAGRDTQYF.

A few counts support this clonotype. The V and J genes are TRBV6-5 and TRBJ2-7, with TRBD1 matching over 10 bases. Losses at the gene ends were 2 bases for V and 7 bases for J; bases not matched to a gene: 11. CDR1 and CDR2 (germline): MNHEY, SVGAGI. The CDR3 runs to 16 residues. This CDR3 reads CASSYRRDRGGGEQYF. The CDR3 DNA reads as TGTGCCAGCAGTTACAGGAGGGACAGGGGAGGTGGAGAGCAGTACTTC.

The chain couples TRBV2 to TRBJ2-7, with D tentatively TRBD2 (6 bases). V dropped 3 bases and J dropped 4 bases, with 16 bases sitting between them. The CDR3 loop spans 15 amino acids. In germline, CDR1 is SNHLY, CDR2 FYNNEI. CDR3 coding DNA: TGTGCCAGCAGTGATGGAGGGCCAGGGACTTACGAGCAGTACGTC. Translation gives CASSDGGPGTYEQYV.

V usage is TRBV6-4 and J usage is TRBJ2-1, with 7 bases aligning to TRBD2. Trimming removed 2 bases from V and 7 bases from J; junction bases left unmatched: 5. CDR1 and CDR2 from the germline V gene are MRHNA and SNTAGT. This CDR3 region has 14 residues. Here the CDR3 DNA reads TGTGCCAGCAGTGACGGACTAGGATTAAATGAGCAGTTCTTC. It codes for CASSDGLGLNEQFF.

J is TRBJ2-3 and V is TRBV12-3 or TRBV12-4, with 7 bases aligning to TRBD1. V lost 3 bases to trimming and J lost 6 bases; unmatched junction nucleotides: 15. This CDR3 has 17 amino acids. The CDR3 sequence is CASSFTGPHRGGDTQYF. In nucleotides, the CDR3 is TGTGCCAGCAGTTTCACCGGGCCACACAGGGGTGGGGATACGCAGTATTTT.

The J gene is TRBJ1-5, the V gene TRBV2; the D gene is possibly TRBD1 (6 bases). The CDR3 covers 13 residues. CDR1 SNHLY and CDR2 FYNNEI come from the germline V gene. V was pared by 4 bases and J by 5 bases, with 9 bases between. The CDR3 is CASSGYRDQPQHF. The CDR3 DNA reads TGTGCCAGCAGTGGATACAGGGATCAGCCCCAGCATTTT. Full variable domain (missing parts from reference TRBV2 and TRBJ1-5): EPEVTQTPSHQVTQMGQEVILRCVPISNHLYFYWYRQILGQKVEFLVSFYNNEISEKSEIFDDQFSVERPDGSNFTLKIRSTKLEDSAMYFCASSGYRDQPQHFGDGTRLSIL.

The chain uses TRBV5-1 and TRBJ2-3, with D perhaps matching TRBD1 or TRBD2 (5 bases each). CDR3 size: 15 residues. Trimming cost V 0 bases and J 5 bases, with 13 bases left between them. Germline values: CDR1 SGHRS, CDR2 YFSETQ. CDR3 sequence: CASSLDGTLGDTQYF. Here the CDR3 DNA reads TGCGCCAGCAGCTTGGACGGGACGCTGGGAGATACGCAGTATTTT.

This clonotype was found a few times. The rearrangement uses TRBV5-1 and TRBJ2-5, with 7 bases matching TRBD2. The V gene's germline CDR1 is SGHRS and CDR2 YFSETQ. This CDR3 spans 15 amino acids. J gave up 4 bases and V 6 bases, and 12 bases lay outside the gene matches. CDR3 DNA: TGCGCCAGCACCCCCCTACTAGCGAGGTCAGAGACCCAGTACTTC. This codes for CASTPLLARSETQYF.

This rearrangement joins TRBV6-2 or TRBV6-3 to TRBJ2-3, with 9 bases identical to TRBD2. This CDR3 comprises 18 residues. Germline assignment: CDR1 MNHEY and CDR2 SVGEGT. Trimming at V came to 5 bases and at J to 0 bases, leaving 12 bases not matched to a gene. The CDR3: CASSMGRLAATSTDTQYF. The CDR3 nucleotides read TGTGCCAGCAGTATGGGGAGACTAGCGGCAACTAGCACAGATACGCAGTATTTT.

CDR3 bases: TGTGCCAGCACCACGGGCAGGAACACTGAAGCTTTCTTT. This sequence encodes CASTTGRNTEAFF. This chain uses TRBV6-6 with TRBJ1-1; unclear D gene. Trimming removed 7 bases from V and 1 base from J, with 10 bases in between. CDR1 MNHNY and CDR2 SVGAGI come from the germline V gene (reference sequence). This CDR3 spans 13 amino acids.

There are a few counts of this clonotype. The chain recombines TRBV12-3 or TRBV12-4 with TRBJ2-4, with 7 bases that match TRBD1. This CDR3 is 15 amino acids long. With V trimmed by 6 bases and J by 1 base, 6 bases remained unmatched. For the CDR3, the DNA is TGTGCCAGCAGCCTCAGGGGGTCGGCCAAAAACATTCAGTACTTC. It translates to CASSLRGSAKNIQYF.

At least ten counts were recorded for this clonotype. The chain uses TRBV7-9 and TRBJ2-1; 14 bases are a match to TRBD2. V lost 10 bases to trimming and J lost 7 bases; unmatched junction nucleotides: 6. The CDR3 has 14 amino acids. The germline gives CDR1 SEHNR, CDR2 FQNEAQ (reference sequence). The CDR3 loop is CATGTSGSWNEQFF. CDR3 DNA: TGTGCCACTGGGACTAGCGGGAGCTGGAATGAGCAGTTCTTC.

In its sample, this clonotype was seen a few times. The chain couples TRBV7-2 to TRBJ2-5; D might be TRBD2 (5 bases). The V end lost 1 base, the J end lost 11 bases, and 11 bases lay between the germline ends. This CDR3 has 12 amino acids. CDR1 and CDR2 (germline): SGHTA, FQGNSA. The DNA for the CDR3 is TGTGCCAGCAGCTTAGGGGGAGTAGCTCAGTACTTC. This translates into CASSLGGVAQYF. Using reference TRBV7-2 and TRBJ2-5 for the parts outside the CDR3, the full variable domain is GAGVSQSPSNKVTEKGKDVELRCDPISGHTALYWYRQSLGQGLEFLIYFQGNSAPDKSGLPSDRFSAERTGGSVSTLTIQRTQQEDSAVYLCASSLGGVAQYFGPGTRLLVL.